Below, one T cell receptor (beta chain) is given with its context. The Seattle patients joined while their infection was active and were tracked longitudinally afterward. The assay was immunoSEQ multiplex PCR, and TCRdb's table has in-frame clones only and misses some. The sample carries around 220,000 clones, around 86% recorded once. The data are from a study of blood T cell repertoires in COVID-19. The overall study: Donors in the United States, Italy and Spain gave samples during acute or convalescent COVID-19. PBMCs, B-cell-depleted T cells, or T cells provided the cDNA or gDNA that made up the material.

Germline values: CDR1 SGHDT, CDR2 YYEEEE. The CDR3 contains 16 residues. V lost 2 bases to trimming and J lost 0 bases, with 9 bases between them. The receptor comes from a woman in her 50s with COVID-19, enrolled during active disease. J is TRBJ2-6 and V is TRBV5-6; D is perhaps TRBD1 (5 bases). The source material was peripheral blood. The CDR3 region is CASSLQVFSGANVLTF. The CDR3 region has the DNA TGTGCCAGCAGCTTACAGGTATTCTCTGGGGCCAACGTCCTGACTTTC.